Listed below are T cell receptor beta chains from one sample, sequenced in a study of spatial heterogeneity in lung cancer. TCRdb reanalysed the 5' RACE reads using MiXCR and keeps one entry per CDR3 protein. The sample carries about 15,000 distinct CDR3 sequences, roughly 19% recorded once. The specimen was PBMCs, collected at follow-up. The receptors shown here come from a male donor with early-stage non-small cell lung cancer. Both conserved end residues are part of each CDR3. D genes are given only for firm matches. Clone sizes are given selectively: once, few, many, or a class where the clone is expanded.

clone size,D gene,V gene,J gene,CDR3 protein,CDR3 DNA
many,NA,TRBV4-1,TRBJ2-3,CASSHRSAADTQYF,TGCGCCAGCAGCCACCGGTCAGCGGCAGATACGCAGTATTTT
few,NA,TRBV19,TRBJ2-3,CASKESGGGGTRDTQYF,TGTGCCAGTAAGGAAAGCGGAGGGGGAGGAACCCGAGATACGCAGTATTTT
NA,NA,TRBV5-1,TRBJ1-6,CASSSRPSLDSPLHF,TGCGCCAGCAGCTCGAGGCCGAGCCTGGATTCACCCCTCCACTTT
once,TRBD1,TRBV20-1,TRBJ2-3,CSARARGQGYGTDTQYF,TGCAGTGCTAGAGCTAGAGGACAGGGGTATGGCACAGATACGCAGTATTTT
NA,NA,TRBV24-1,TRBJ2-1,CATSETGGYNEQFF,TGTGCCACCAGTGAGACAGGAGGGTACAATGAGCAGTTCTTC
many,NA,TRBV12-3/TRBV12-4,TRBJ1-1,CASSRGRGGTEAFF,TGTGCCAGCAGTAGGGGCCGGGGTGGTACTGAAGCTTTCTTT
medium-sized,NA,TRBV7-9,TRBJ2-3,CASSWTANTQYF,TGTGCCAGCAGTTGGACGGCTAATACGCAGTATTTT
NA,TRBD2,TRBV7-9,TRBJ2-7,CASSLASSGPYEQYF,TGTGCCAGCAGCTTAGCCTCTAGCGGCCCCTACGAGCAGTACTTC
NA,NA,TRBV6-5,TRBJ2-6,CASSPLGEGGANVLTF,TGTGCCAGCAGTCCTCTTGGAGAAGGTGGGGCCAACGTCCTGACGTTC
NA,NA,TRBV6-5,TRBJ1-2,CASSYGGDYGYTF,TGTGCCAGCAGTTACGGGGGTGACTATGGCTACACCTTC
NA,TRBD2,TRBV10-3,TRBJ2-3,CAIRTARGGAADTQYF,TGTGCCATCAGAACCGCTCGCGGGGGGGCCGCAGATACGCAGTATTTT
NA,NA,TRBV29-1,TRBJ1-5,CSVMQGESSQHF,TGCAGCGTTATGCAGGGAGAGTCGTCCCAGCATTTT
few,TRBD1,TRBV4-2,TRBJ2-2,CASSQRDRGSAGELFF,TGTGCCAGCAGCCAGCGGGACAGGGGTTCTGCCGGGGAGCTGTTTTTT
medium-sized,TRBD1,TRBV7-6,TRBJ1-1,CASSLGARGLGTEAFF,TGTGCCAGCAGCTTAGGTGCCAGGGGGCTTGGCACTGAAGCTTTCTTT
medium-sized,TRBD1,TRBV12-5,TRBJ2-2,CASGRHTGQSNTGELFF,TGTGCTAGTGGAAGACATACGGGACAGAGCAACACCGGGGAGCTGTTTTTT
NA,NA,TRBV10-3,TRBJ2-5,CAISEGSQETQYF,TGTGCCATCAGTGAGGGCAGCCAAGAGACCCAGTACTTC
few,NA,TRBV7-9,TRBJ1-1,CASSFIGGGSEAFF,TGTGCCAGCAGCTTCATTGGAGGCGGTTCTGAAGCTTTCTTT
many,TRBD1,TRBV5-1,TRBJ2-2,CASSPGQLNTGELFF,TGCGCCAGCAGCCCGGGACAGCTGAACACCGGGGAGCTGTTTTTT
many,NA,TRBV7-3,TRBJ2-5,CASSLGSQETQYF,TGTGCCAGCAGCTTAGGCTCGCAAGAGACCCAGTACTTC
NA,TRBD1,TRBV6-1,TRBJ2-2,CASSGTGGWNTGELFF,TGTGCCAGCAGTGGGACAGGGGGCTGGAACACCGGGGAGCTGTTTTTT
medium-sized,NA,TRBV29-1,TRBJ2-1,CSVEVVPRWQFF,TGCAGCGTTGAAGTCGTCCCCCGGTGGCAGTTCTTC
few,TRBD1,TRBV3-1,TRBJ1-5,CASSLNRDRSQPQHF,TGTGCCAGCAGCCTAAACCGGGACAGAAGTCAGCCCCAGCATTTT
NA,TRBD2,TRBV13,TRBJ2-5,CASSFGSSGVEETQYF,TGTGCCAGCAGCTTTGGGTCTAGCGGGGTTGAGGAGACCCAGTACTTC
few,NA,TRBV6-5,TRBJ2-6,CASSYSSSGANVLTF,TGTGCCAGCAGTTACTCGAGTTCTGGGGCCAACGTCCTGACTTTC
many,NA,TRBV20-1,TRBJ2-7,CSARDLTSYEQYF,TGCAGTGCTAGAGATTTGACCTCCTACGAGCAGTACTTC
many,NA,TRBV11-2,TRBJ1-5,CASSTHGGQPQHF,TGTGCCAGCAGCACGCATGGCGGCCAGCCCCAGCATTTT
medium-sized,NA,TRBV5-1,TRBJ2-6,CASSPTDSGANVLTF,TGCGCCAGCAGCCCCACAGACTCTGGGGCCAACGTCCTGACTTTC
NA,NA,TRBV21-1,TRBJ1-5,CASSNKNPGQGLNNQPQHF,TGTGCCAGCAGTAATAAAAATCCGGGACAGGGGTTGAACAATCAGCCCCAGCATTTT
NA,NA,TRBV13,TRBJ2-2,CASSPLNQNTGELFF,TGTGCCAGCAGCCCCTTGAACCAGAACACCGGGGAGCTGTTTTTT
medium-sized,NA,TRBV7-8,TRBJ2-7,CASSLGPPGTDEQYF,TGTGCCAGCAGCTTAGGCCCCCCTGGGACTGACGAGCAGTACTTC
many,TRBD1,TRBV5-5,TRBJ1-5,CASSYRDRGNQPQHF,TGTGCCAGCAGCTACCGGGACAGGGGGAATCAGCCCCAGCATTTT
few,NA,TRBV5-1,TRBJ1-6,CASSQEGRGSYNSPLHF,TGCGCCAGCAGCCAGGAAGGCAGGGGATCCTATAATTCACCCCTCCACTTT
NA,NA,TRBV6-2/TRBV6-3,TRBJ2-2,CASSYSRPGNTGELFF,TGTGCCAGCAGTTACTCGAGGCCAGGAAACACCGGGGAGCTGTTTTTT
few,NA,TRBV10-3,TRBJ1-6,CCCGNSPLHF,TGCTGCTGTGGAAATTCACCCCTCCACTTT
few,NA,TRBV5-1,TRBJ2-5,CASGQTGRETQYF,TGCGCCAGCGGCCAGACTGGACGAGAGACCCAGTACTTC
NA,NA,TRBV12-3/TRBV12-4,TRBJ1-5,CASKPSWREGNQPQHF,TGTGCCAGCAAACCATCCTGGAGGGAGGGCAATCAGCCCCAGCATTTT
few,NA,TRBV19,TRBJ2-1,CASSSHNEQFF,TGTGCCAGTAGTAGCCACAATGAGCAGTTCTTC
NA,TRBD2,TRBV20-1,TRBJ2-1,CSAPSGGALGEQFF,TGCAGTGCTCCTAGCGGGGGCGCGCTTGGTGAGCAGTTCTTC